This entry lists 30 T cell receptor beta chains sequenced from one sample in a study of blood T cell repertoires in COVID-19. Using immunoSEQ multiplex PCR, the repertoire was profiled, and TCRdb retains in-frame clones only, with some absent. The sample has 150,000 to 200,000 clones, 81% seen once. The sequencing sample was made of peripheral blood. These receptors all come from a man aged 55-75 years with active or convalescent COVID-19.

The chain joins TRBV14 to TRBJ1-2, with D perhaps matching TRBD1 (5 bases). Germline V gene data show CDR1 as SGHDN and CDR2 as FVKESK. V was cut by 2 bases and J by 7 bases, with 11 bases left in between. CDR3 length: 13 residues. CDR3 nucleotide sequence: TGTGCCAGCAGCCAACGTCAGGGCGGTGGCTACACCTTC. Its translation is CASSQRQGGGYTF.

The gene calls are TRBV3-1 (or the pseudogene TRBV3-2) and TRBJ1-5; D may be TRBD1 (6 bases). Trimming took off 4 bases at V and 7 bases at J, with 17 bases between the two ends. The CDR3 is made up of 15 amino acids. Germline V gene lookup returns CDR1 LGHDT and CDR2 YNNKEL (reference sequence). The DNA for the CDR3 is TGTGCCAGCAGCCCGTCCACAGGGTTTAGGCAGCCCCAGCATTTT. It yields the protein CASSPSTGFRQPQHF.

The chain has TRBV6-5 and TRBJ1-2; 7 bases map to TRBD1. CDR1 MNHEY and CDR2 SVGAGI come from the germline V gene. The CDR3 extends over 13 amino acids. J was trimmed by 5 bases and V by 6 bases; bases with no gene match: 6. The CDR3 here is CASRTGTEYGYTF. The CDR3 bases are TGTGCCAGCAGAACCGGGACAGAATATGGCTACACCTTC.

The V gene is TRBV18, the J gene TRBJ2-6, with D possibly being TRBD1 (5 bases). The CDR3 covers 15 residues. The germline V gene has CDR1 KGHSH and CDR2 LQKENI. V gave up 6 bases and J gave up 4 bases, with 13 bases separating them. CDR3 nucleotides: TGTGCCAGCTCCCAGGGTGTTGGGGGGGCCAACGTCCTGACTTTC. As protein: CASSQGVGGANVLTF.

This sequence joins TRBV2 and TRBJ1-2, with a weak D call TRBD1 (6 bases). V shed 6 bases and J shed 3 bases, with 14 bases lying between them. Germline CDR1 and CDR2: SNHLY and FYNNEI. This CDR3 has 14 residues. CDR3 in DNA: TGTGCCAGCAGAAGGACAGACGGATACTATGGCTACACCTTC. Residues: CASRRTDGYYGYTF.

The chain has TRBV3-1 (or the pseudogene TRBV3-2) and TRBJ1-1; 10 positions match TRBD1. CDR3 length equals 16 residues. V dropped 2 bases and J dropped 4; count of bases not matched to a gene: 7. Germline V gene data show CDR1 as LGHDT and CDR2 as YNNKEL (reference sequence). CDR3: CASSQSPDRGVTEAFF. CDR3 nucleotide sequence: TGTGCCAGCAGCCAAAGTCCGGACAGGGGGGTCACTGAAGCTTTCTTT.

J is TRBJ2-7 and V is TRBV4-1; 7 nucleotides line up with TRBD1. After removal of 4 bases from V and 3 bases from J, the junction contained 3 bases not matched to a gene. CDR3 size: 13 residues. Germline V CDR1 and CDR2: MGHRA, YSYEKL. CDR3: CASSRDSFYEQYF. In DNA, the CDR3 is TGCGCCAGCAGCCGGGACAGCTTCTACGAGCAGTACTTC.

The chain uses TRBV18 and TRBJ1-2; no definite D call. The V end lost 0 bases, the J end lost 2 bases, and 16 bases lay between the germline ends. The germline CDR1 and CDR2 sequences are KGHSH and LQKENI. This CDR3 has 17 residues. This CDR3 reads CASSPPNAVGANYGYTF. The CDR3, as DNA: TGTGCCAGCTCACCACCGAACGCGGTAGGAGCGAACTATGGCTACACCTTC.

This rearrangement joins TRBV5-1 to TRBJ1-2; 8 bases map to TRBD1. The CDR3 extends over 13 amino acids. Germline V gene data show CDR1 as SGHRS and CDR2 as YFSETQ. The ends lost 4 bases at V and 4 bases at J; junction bases unmatched: 3. In DNA, the CDR3 is TGCGCCAGCAGCCGCGACAGGGGCTATGGCTACACCTTC. It codes for CASSRDRGYGYTF.

The rearrangement joins TRBV9 to TRBJ1-1, with TRBD1 matching over 7 bases. V lost 2 bases, J lost 1 base, and 2 bases stayed unmatched. The germline CDR1 and CDR2 sequences are SGDLS and YYNGEE. There are 14 residues in the CDR3. CDR3 amino acids: CASSVGQQNTEAFF. CDR3 in DNA: TGTGCCAGCAGCGTGGGACAGCAGAACACTGAAGCTTTCTTT.

The chain carries TRBV6-6 and TRBJ1-1, with unresolved D. V gave up 0 bases and J gave up 4 bases, with 12 bases separating them. The CDR3 covers 15 residues. Germline lookup yields CDR1 MNHNY and CDR2 SVGAGI (reference sequence). CDR3 residues: CASSYSLLSGTEAFF. CDR3 DNA: TGTGCCAGCAGTTACTCGTTACTAAGCGGCACTGAAGCTTTCTTT.

This clone occurred once. The chain employs TRBV4-2 and TRBJ2-2; 7 positions match TRBD1. The CDR3 runs 15 residues. J gave up 1 base and V 4 bases, and 3 bases lay outside the gene matches. Per the germline V gene, CDR1 is LGHNA and CDR2 is YNFKEQ. This CDR3 reads CASSPGGQNTGELFF. CDR3 coding DNA: TGTGCCAGCAGCCCAGGGGGACAGAACACCGGGGAGCTGTTTTTT.

The chain uses TRBV5-1 and TRBJ2-6, with TRBD1 matching over 9 bases. V shed 0 bases, J shed 0 bases, and the junction held 4 bases outside the gene matches. CDR3 length: 18 residues. Per germline, CDR1 SGHRS and CDR2 YFSETQ. CDR3 coding DNA: TGCGCCAGCAGCTTGGGGACAGGGGAAAGCTCTGGGGCCAACGTCCTGACTTTC. Protein sequence: CASSLGTGESSGANVLTF.

The sample holds a few counts of this clone. V is TRBV6-5 and J is TRBJ2-7; maybe TRBD2 (6 bases). V was clipped by 3 bases and J by 11 bases, with 17 bases between them. Germline V gene sequence: CDR1 MNHEY, CDR2 SVGAGI. The CDR3 has 13 residues. The CDR3 DNA follows: TGTGCCAGCAGTTATATGGGGGGAGGCAGAAAGTACTTC. This sequence encodes CASSYMGGGRKYF.

The rearrangement links TRBV10-3 to TRBJ2-2; TRBD2 might be the D (5 bases). V was shortened by 3 bases and J by 7 bases, with 18 bases between the two germline ends. Germline V lookup: CDR1 ENHRY, CDR2 SYGVKD. This CDR3 is 16 amino acids long. The CDR3 reads CAISEGRADQGGELFF. The CDR3, as DNA: TGTGCCATCAGTGAAGGAAGAGCGGACCAAGGCGGGGAGCTGTTTTTT.

The chain is built from TRBV3-1 (or the pseudogene TRBV3-2) and TRBJ2-7; TRBD1 agrees at 9 bases. The CDR3 is 15 residues long. Germline V gives CDR1 LGHDT, CDR2 YNNKEL (reference sequence). V trimming: 4 bases; J trimming: 3 bases; junction bases outside the gene matches: 7. The CDR3 DNA reads as TGTGCCAGCAGCCTGTCAGGGGGACAGGGCTACGAGCAGTACTTC. Encoded protein: CASSLSGGQGYEQYF.

The sample holds one count of this clone. The rearrangement links TRBV5-1 to TRBJ1-4; D is undetermined. Germline V gives CDR1 SGHRS, CDR2 YFSETQ. The length of the CDR3 is 15 residues. Trimming shortened V by 4 bases and J by 7 bases, and 17 bases separated the two germline ends. The CDR3 DNA follows: TGCGCCAGCAGCCTCCGGGCCAACGGAGGTGAAAAACTGTTTTTT. Amino acids: CASSLRANGGEKLFF.

V gene TRBV6-5 combines with J gene TRBJ1-3; D call uncertain. The CDR3 is 13 amino acids. Trimming removed 6 bases from V and 4 bases from J, with 10 bases in between. Germline loops: CDR1 MNHEY, CDR2 SVGAGI. The CDR3 loop is CASSRVRGNTIYF. As DNA, the CDR3 is TGTGCCAGCAGCCGGGTCCGAGGAAACACCATATATTTT.

The chain has TRBV2 and TRBJ2-3; TRBD2 might be the D (5 bases). CDR1 is SNHLY, CDR2 FYNNEI, per germline. The CDR3 runs 13 residues. The V end lost 7 bases, the J end lost 0 bases, and 8 bases lay between the germline ends. In nucleotides, the CDR3 is TGTGCCAGCAAGACTACTAGCACAGATACGCAGTATTTT. Translating gives CASKTTSTDTQYF.

This sequence joins TRBV3-1 (or the pseudogene TRBV3-2) and TRBJ2-2, with a weak D call TRBD1 (5 bases). Germline V gene sequence: CDR1 LGHDT, CDR2 YNNKEL (reference sequence). The CDR3 has 13 residues. The V gene lost 5 bases and the J gene lost 6 bases, with 10 bases spanning the gap. CDR3 amino acids: CASSLQGAGELFF. The CDR3 nucleotides read TGTGCCAGCAGCTTACAAGGGGCCGGGGAGCTGTTTTTT.

This chain uses TRBV11-2 with TRBJ2-7, with TRBD2 matching over 8 bases. V shed 4 bases, J shed 3 bases, and the junction held 5 bases outside the gene matches. The CDR3 extends over 14 amino acids. CDR1 is SGHAT, CDR2 FQNNGV, per germline. For the CDR3, the DNA is TGTGCCAGCAGCTACGGGACTAGTCACTACGAGCAGTACTTC. Translation: CASSYGTSHYEQYF.

This chain uses TRBV12-3 or TRBV12-4 with TRBJ2-1; D remains unclear. This CDR3 region has 13 residues. Trimming removed 7 bases at V and 0 bases at J, with 7 bases between. CDR3 in DNA: TGTGCCAGCATCCCTAGCTCCTACAATGAGCAGTTCTTC. This translates into CASIPSSYNEQFF.

J is TRBJ2-2 and V is TRBV10-2; D may be TRBD1 (5 bases). Trimming removed 7 bases at V and 2 bases at J, with 11 bases between. CDR3 length: 14 residues. Germline lookup yields CDR1 WSHSY and CDR2 SAAADI. As DNA, the CDR3 is TGCGCCAGCACTTATGGACACAACACCGGGGAGCTGTTTTTT. Translation gives CASTYGHNTGELFF.

The chain employs TRBV11-3 and TRBJ2-3; 8 bases line up with TRBD2. CDR1 is SGHNT and CDR2 is YENEEA in the germline V gene. The CDR3 totals 18 residues. Losses at the gene ends were 2 bases for V and 4 bases for J; bases not matched to a gene: 14. Here the CDR3 reads CASSLQRTSSGASDTQYF. CDR3 DNA: TGTGCCAGCAGCTTACAGCGGACTAGCTCAGGGGCATCAGATACGCAGTATTTT.

The chain employs TRBV2 and TRBJ1-1, with 8 bases that match TRBD1. CDR3 length: 14 amino acids. CDR1 is SNHLY, CDR2 FYNNEI, per germline. The junction had 7 bases not matched to a gene; V was cut back by 6 bases and J by 4 bases. CDR3 sequence: CASRLGQGFTEAFF. The CDR3 coding sequence is TGTGCCAGCAGGCTCGGACAGGGATTCACTGAAGCTTTCTTT.

The chain links TRBV29-1 to TRBJ2-2, with D perhaps TRBD1 (6 bases). V gave up 4 bases and J gave up 2 bases, with 8 bases separating them. The CDR3 sequence is 13 residues long. CDR1 and CDR2 (germline): SQVTM, ANQGSEA. This chain's CDR3 is CSVGDTNTGELFF. The CDR3 region has the DNA TGCAGCGTTGGGGACACTAACACCGGGGAGCTGTTTTTT.

The V gene is TRBV7-2, the J gene TRBJ2-7, with 9 bases fitting TRBD1. The V and J ends lost 4 bases and 7 bases, in that order; junction bases with no gene match: 17. Germline values: CDR1 SGHTA, CDR2 FQGNSA. There are 17 residues in the CDR3. CDR3 bases: TGTGCCAGCAGCTCAGACTTCCGGGACAGGGCGCAGCGTGAGCAGTACTTC. Protein: CASSSDFRDRAQREQYF.

The chain couples TRBV7-6 to TRBJ2-2; D is undetermined. V lost 5 bases to trimming and J lost 8 bases, with 12 bases between them. There are 13 residues in the CDR3. Germline CDR1 is SGHVS and CDR2 is FNYEAQ. CDR3 coding DNA: TGTGCCAGCAGCCTACAGACGCGTGGGGAGCTGTTTTTT. Translated: CASSLQTRGELFF.

J is TRBJ1-4 and V is TRBV12-3 or TRBV12-4; 7 bases map to TRBD1. This CDR3 comprises 13 residues. The V and J ends lost 10 bases and 2 bases, in that order; junction bases with no gene match: 4. In DNA form, the CDR3 reads TGTGCCACACAGGGGAACACTAATGAAAAACTGTTTTTT. Translated: CATQGNTNEKLFF.

The CDR3 sequence: CSALVAGVANEQFF. The CDR3 bases are TGCAGTGCCCTTGTCGCGGGAGTAGCCAATGAGCAGTTCTTC. The genes are TRBV29-1 and TRBJ2-1; TRBD2 aligns across 7 bases. The CDR3 has 14 residues. Germline CDR1 SQVTM, CDR2 ANQGSEA.